This T cell receptor (beta chain) was profiled in a study of blood T cell repertoires in COVID-19 (dated by TCRdb to 2018 to 2020). A note on the overall study: Collaborator samples came from the United States, Italy and Spain and covered acute and convalescent phases of COVID-19. The prospective study material was composed of cDNA or gDNA derived from T cells, B-cell-depleted T cells, or PBMCs. The dataset comprised deeply sampled blood TCRbeta repertoires from subjects exposed to, actively infected with, or recovered from COVID-19. The repertoires were released in a freely available public database meant as a resource for research on the immune response to SARS-CoV-2. Samples came from the ongoing ImmuneRACE study (first 160 participants) plus 1,254 subjects from 6 global collaborators. The sample metadata nearly always contained a de-identified subject ID, COVID-19 status, age in years and sex. HLA class I and class II types, where available, came from metadata supplied by the sample provider rather than from assay-based typing.

The CDR3 has 15 amino acids, counting the end cysteine and phenylalanine. Only the CDR3 DNA stays, 45 bases, in frame from base 1. The germline V and J ends show losses of 1 base and 5 bases respectively, and no gene match explains 4 bases of the junction. Based on the germline V gene, the CDR1 and CDR2 sequences are KGHSH and LQKENI. The count of this clone is one. No antigen is known for it. The input lacks base qualities; no much larger clone sits a single base away. Summary of the overall study and its limitations: How much clinical and demographic metadata was included differed by source and by participant, and the metadata was provided uncurated.

TCRbeta CDR3 regions were amplified from genomic DNA using the immunoSEQ Assay, a bias-controlled multiplex PCR. In the source study's methods: Nucleated cell counts per sample were estimated from amplification of reference gene primers within the assay. Sequence reads were collapsed and filtered to measure the absolute abundance of every unique TCRbeta CDR3 rearrangement. For each sample, productive Simpson clonality was calculated as the square root of Simpson's diversity index across productive rearrangements. Sourced from immuneACCESS, this table was stored by TCRdb with only in-frame sequences that have V and J called. A share of the clones is absent; for the studies checked, an unresolved V gene accounts for under half, and the remainder has no known explanation. That table furnishes V, J and clone size, whereas the DNA furnished D and trimming. For this sample there are roughly 14,000 clones; around 80% appear just once. Approximately 28% of the sample is taken by the ten largest.

Whole blood was collected in K2EDTA tubes by collaborating institutions according to the institutions' own protocols. For TCRbeta analysis, collaborator samples were shipped as frozen whole blood, as isolated PBMCs, or as DNA extracted from either sample type. The V gene is TRBV18 and the J gene is TRBJ2-5; 10 bases in the junction line up with TRBD2. Sequences were obtained from peripheral blood. The TCR was taken from a woman aged 50 to 65 with active or convalescent COVID-19. In nucleotides, the sequence is TGTGCCAGCTCACCACTCGGAGCGGGAGGGGAGACCCAGTACTTC. Its protein reads: CASSPLGAGGETQYF. Joined to the reference TRBV18 and TRBJ2-5 proteins, this CDR3 gives the full variable domain: NAGVMQNPRHLVRRRGQEARLRCSPMKGHSHVYWYRQLPEEGLKFMVYLQKENIIDESGMPKERFSAEFPKEGPSILRIQQVVRGDSAAYFCASSPLGAGGETQYFGPGTRLLVL.